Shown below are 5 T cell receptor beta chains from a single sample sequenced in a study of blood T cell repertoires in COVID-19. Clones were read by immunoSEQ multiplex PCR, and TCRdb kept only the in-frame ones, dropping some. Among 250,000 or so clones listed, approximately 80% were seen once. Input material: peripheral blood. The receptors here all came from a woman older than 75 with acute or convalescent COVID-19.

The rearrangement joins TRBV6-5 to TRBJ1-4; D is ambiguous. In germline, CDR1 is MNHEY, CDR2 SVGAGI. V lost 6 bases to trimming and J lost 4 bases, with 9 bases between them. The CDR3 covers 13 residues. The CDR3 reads CASSGVHNEKLFF. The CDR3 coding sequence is TGTGCCAGCAGCGGGGTTCATAATGAAAAACTGTTTTTT.

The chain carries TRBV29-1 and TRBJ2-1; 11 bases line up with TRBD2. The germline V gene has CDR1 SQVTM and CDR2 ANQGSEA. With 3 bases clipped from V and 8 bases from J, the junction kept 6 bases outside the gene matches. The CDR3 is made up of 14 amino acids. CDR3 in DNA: TGCAGCGTTGATGCCAGGGGACTAGCGGATGAGCAGTTCTTC. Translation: CSVDARGLADEQFF.

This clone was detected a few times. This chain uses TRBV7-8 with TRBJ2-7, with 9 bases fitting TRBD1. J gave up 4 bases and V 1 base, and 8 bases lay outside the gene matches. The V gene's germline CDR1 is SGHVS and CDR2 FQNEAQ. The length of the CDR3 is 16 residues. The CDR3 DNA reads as TGTGCCAGCAGCTTAGTTCGGAGACAGGGGGGGTACGAGCAGTACTTC. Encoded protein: CASSLVRRQGGYEQYF.

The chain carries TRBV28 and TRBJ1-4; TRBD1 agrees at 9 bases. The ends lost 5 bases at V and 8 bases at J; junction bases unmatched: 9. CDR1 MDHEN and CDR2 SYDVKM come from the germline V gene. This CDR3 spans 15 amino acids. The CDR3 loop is CASSRDRVWSEKLFF. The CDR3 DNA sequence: TGTGCCAGCAGTCGGGACAGGGTTTGGTCGGAAAAACTGTTTTTT.

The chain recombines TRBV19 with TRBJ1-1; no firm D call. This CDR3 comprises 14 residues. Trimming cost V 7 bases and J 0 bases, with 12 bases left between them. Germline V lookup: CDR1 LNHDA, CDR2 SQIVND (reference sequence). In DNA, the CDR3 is TGTGCCAGTACCCCAAGGGAGGTGAACACTGAAGCTTTCTTT. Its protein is CASTPREVNTEAFF.